What follows describes a single T cell receptor beta chain. What it recognizes is unknown. Clones were read by immunoSEQ multiplex PCR, and TCRdb kept only the in-frame ones, dropping some. The sample yields 400,000 to 450,000 clones, around 91% seen once. These data are taken from a study of Ad26.COV2.S vaccination and SARS-CoV-2 variants. Study-wide results and limits: Vaccinees showed greater spike-specific TCR breadth than placebo recipients.

Treatment of the sample: around 19 received Ad26.COV2.S at low or high dose, single or two shots; several received placebo; per-sample allocation not given. Vaccine and placebo recipients were sampled on day 63 after the first injection. In Boston, an adult donor aged 18-55 years took part. The CDR3 has 11 amino acids. Trimming left V 6 bases short and J 14 bases short, with 15 bases between. The chain combines TRBV12-3 or TRBV12-4 with TRBJ2-3; possible D gene TRBD2, 5 bases. The source of this sequence is a person aged 18 to 65 who received the Ad26.COV2.S COVID-19 vaccine or a placebo. Sample: peripheral blood, taken in a trial of Ad26.COV2.S vaccine versus placebo. The CDR3 here is CASRDTSFWYF. CDR3 nucleotide sequence: TGTGCCAGCAGGGATACTAGTTTCTGGTATTTT.